This note documents a single TCR beta chain sequence. The antigen is unknown. The record originates from a study of cytomegalovirus exposure and HLA in healthy donors. General study findings and limits: Data from an earlier analysis indicated that most TCR beta V segments were productive either about 87% or about 30% of the time. The listing of roughly 160 TCR beta chains classed them as cytomegalovirus-associated.

The study ran its PCR with 60 Vbeta and 13 Jbeta primers. Measured with immunoSEQ multiplex PCR; TCRdb has only the in-frame clones, and not every one. This sample's table has roughly 70,000 clones. In nominal health when sampled, donors likely had unrecorded immune exposures nonetheless. There are 13 residues in the CDR3. The V gene end was trimmed by 4 bases and the J gene end by 2 bases; junction bases not matched to a gene: 1. The germline V gene has CDR1 LNHDA and CDR2 SQIVND (reference sequence). Sequencing input: PBMCs. The receptor was isolated from a man in his forties in good health and CMV-seronegative. The chain has TRBV19 and TRBJ1-2; 7 bases line up with TRBD1. CDR3 DNA sequence: TGTGCCAGTAGTAGGGGACAGAACTATGGCTACACCTTC. Translated, it gives CASSRGQNYGYTF.